The clone carrying this T cell receptor (beta chain) came up a few times. The data stem from a study of cytomegalovirus exposure and HLA in healthy donors. CDR3 size: 15 residues. CDR1 is GTSNPN, CDR2 SVGIG, per germline (reference sequence). Trimming stripped 0 bases from V and 8 bases from J, with 17 bases between. Vbeta (60) and Jbeta (13) primers were used in the PCR. Using immunoSEQ multiplex PCR, the repertoire was profiled, and TCRdb retains in-frame clones only, with some absent. Of about 170,000 clones in the sample, about 85% were seen once. What was sequenced was PBMCs. The genes are TRBV30 and TRBJ2-1; D is perhaps TRBD2 (5 bases). The receptor was isolated from a boy aged 2 to 10 in good health and CMV-seronegative. The CDR3 nucleotides are TGTGCCTGGAGTGTCGAGAGACTACAAGTCGATGAGCAGTTCTTC. This translates into CAWSVERLQVDEQFF.